Detailed here is one T cell receptor beta chain. The protocol was immunoSEQ multiplex PCR, while the TCRdb copy is restricted to in-frame clones and leaves out a portion. The profile shows roughly 80,000 clones, less than 95% of them singletons. This record comes from a study of T cell responses to AZD1222 COVID-19 vaccine. V gave up 0 bases and J gave up 2 bases, with 8 bases separating them. Germline CDR1 is SGHAT and CDR2 is FQNNGV. The CDR3 has 14 amino acids. The sequencing used peripheral blood, collected 28 days after the second AZD1222 dose. The sequence derives from an adult who received the AZD1222 COVID-19 vaccine. The genes are TRBV11-2 and TRBJ2-7, with D unresolved. CDR3 nucleotide sequence: TGTGCCAGCAGCTTAGAACGCACCCCCTACGAGCAGTACTTC. Translated: CASSLERTPYEQYF.